The T cell receptor beta chain under discussion was sequenced for a study of blood T cell repertoires in COVID-19. The assay was immunoSEQ multiplex PCR, and TCRdb's table has in-frame clones only and misses some. The sample contains about 140,000 clones, about 90% of which appear only once. Germline CDR1 and CDR2: MDHEN and SYDVKM. This CDR3 spans 15 amino acids. Deletions cut 2 bases from V and 5 bases from J, with 12 bases between. Source material: PBMCs or T cells enriched from blood (not recorded which). This sequence was found in a man aged 55 to 69 who had recovered from COVID-19. V usage is TRBV28 and J usage is TRBJ1-4, with a tentative D call TRBD1 (5 bases). The CDR3 protein is CASSLADSGNEKLFF. The CDR3 bases are TGTGCCAGCAGTTTAGCCGACAGCGGGAATGAAAAACTGTTTTTT.